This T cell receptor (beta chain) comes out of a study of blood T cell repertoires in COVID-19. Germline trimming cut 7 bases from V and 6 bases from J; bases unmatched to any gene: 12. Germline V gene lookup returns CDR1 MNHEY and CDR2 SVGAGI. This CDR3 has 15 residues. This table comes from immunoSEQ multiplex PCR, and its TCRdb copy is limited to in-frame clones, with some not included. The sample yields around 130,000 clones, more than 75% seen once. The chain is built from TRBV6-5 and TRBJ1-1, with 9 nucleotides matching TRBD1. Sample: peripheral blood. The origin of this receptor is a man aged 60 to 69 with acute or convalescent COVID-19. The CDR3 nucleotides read TGTGCCAGCATCTATTCCGGGACAGGGAGGGCTGAAGCTTTCTTT. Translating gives CASIYSGTGRAEAFF.